This is a list of T cell receptor beta chains from one sample in a study of blood T cell repertoires in COVID-19. Repertoires were generated with immunoSEQ multiplex PCR, while TCRdb's copy carries only in-frame clones and drops some. Among 150,000 to 200,000 clones listed, roughly 83% were seen once. The sequencing input was PBMCs or T cells enriched from blood (not recorded which). Receptors were obtained from a man in his 70s who had been exposed to COVID-19. CDR3s include the opening cysteine and the closing phenylalanine or tryptophan. Fields, in order: V gene, clone size, J gene, D gene, CDR3 protein, CDR3 DNA. D genes are given only for firm matches. Some rows have no size entry. The others give once, few or many, or a class for an expanded clone.

v_gene: TRBV5-1; abundance: .; j_gene: TRBJ1-5; d_gene: TRBD1; CDR3aa: CASSPGQDNQPQHF; CDR3nt: TGCGCCAGCAGCCCCGGACAGGACAATCAGCCCCAGCATTTT
v_gene: TRBV4-3; abundance: once; j_gene: TRBJ2-7; d_gene: TRBD1; CDR3aa: CASSPQTGAYEQYF; CDR3nt: TGCGCCAGCAGCCCCCAGACAGGGGCCTACGAGCAGTACTTC
v_gene: TRBV18; abundance: .; j_gene: TRBJ2-7; d_gene: TRBD1; CDR3aa: CASSPRQGESGEQYF; CDR3nt: TGTGCCAGCTCACCACGGCAGGGGGAGTCGGGTGAGCAGTACTTC
v_gene: TRBV28; abundance: .; j_gene: TRBJ2-1; d_gene: .; CDR3aa: CASSIAYSSARNEQFF; CDR3nt: TGTGCCAGCAGTATAGCCTATAGCAGCGCTAGGAATGAGCAGTTCTTC
v_gene: TRBV7-9; abundance: .; j_gene: TRBJ2-7; d_gene: .; CDR3aa: CASSYGPEQYF; CDR3nt: TGTGCCAGCAGCTATGGGCCAGAGCAGTACTTC
v_gene: TRBV27; abundance: .; j_gene: TRBJ2-2; d_gene: .; CDR3aa: CASRFGGAGELFF; CDR3nt: TGTGCCAGCAGATTTGGGGGCGCCGGGGAGCTGTTTTTT
v_gene: TRBV18; abundance: .; j_gene: TRBJ1-5; d_gene: .; CDR3aa: CASSPTSRGLGNQPQHF; CDR3nt: TGTGCCAGCTCACCAACCAGTAGGGGACTGGGCAATCAGCCCCAGCATTTT
v_gene: TRBV10-3; abundance: .; j_gene: TRBJ1-1; d_gene: TRBD1; CDR3aa: CAISSYRGSSTEAFF; CDR3nt: TGTGCCATCAGCAGCTACAGGGGATCGAGCACTGAAGCTTTCTTT
v_gene: TRBV5-5; abundance: few; j_gene: TRBJ1-5; d_gene: .; CDR3aa: CASSQRGEGGNQPQHF; CDR3nt: TGTGCCAGCAGTCAACGGGGGGAAGGAGGCAATCAGCCCCAGCATTTT
v_gene: TRBV19; abundance: .; j_gene: TRBJ2-7; d_gene: TRBD2; CDR3aa: CASSSGLAGEQYF; CDR3nt: TGTGCCAGTAGTTCGGGACTAGCGGGAGAGCAGTACTTC
v_gene: TRBV7-2; abundance: once; j_gene: TRBJ1-2; d_gene: .; CDR3aa: CASSLISRSQGGDGYTF; CDR3nt: TGTGCCAGCAGCTTAATCTCGAGGTCCCAGGGAGGGGATGGCTACACCTTC
v_gene: TRBV29-1; abundance: .; j_gene: TRBJ2-1; d_gene: TRBD2; CDR3aa: CSVSPGGTPGYNEQFF; CDR3nt: TGCAGCGTTTCCCCGGGAGGGACCCCGGGGTACAATGAGCAGTTCTTC
v_gene: TRBV19; abundance: .; j_gene: TRBJ1-5; d_gene: .; CDR3aa: CASSRRDGNQPQHF; CDR3nt: TGTGCCAGTAGTCGGAGGGACGGCAATCAGCCCCAGCATTTT
v_gene: TRBV2; abundance: .; j_gene: TRBJ2-1; d_gene: .; CDR3aa: CASSWDSGSSYNEQFF; CDR3nt: TGTGCCAGCAGTTGGGACTCCGGGAGCTCCTACAATGAGCAGTTCTTC
v_gene: TRBV2; abundance: .; j_gene: TRBJ1-5; d_gene: .; CDR3aa: CASSREGGSNQPQHF; CDR3nt: TGTGCCAGCAGTAGAGAAGGGGGAAGCAATCAGCCCCAGCATTTT
v_gene: TRBV5-6; abundance: few; j_gene: TRBJ1-2; d_gene: .; CDR3aa: CASSLQGPYTF; CDR3nt: TGTGCCAGCAGCTTGCAGGGCCCCTACACCTTC
v_gene: TRBV19; abundance: once; j_gene: TRBJ1-6; d_gene: TRBD1; CDR3aa: CASSIKTGDNSPLHF; CDR3nt: TGTGCCAGTAGTATAAAGACAGGGGATAATTCACCCCTCCACTTT
v_gene: TRBV6-5; abundance: few; j_gene: TRBJ1-1; d_gene: .; CDR3aa: CASSRGQSVTEAFF; CDR3nt: TGTGCCAGCAGCCGAGGACAGTCGGTCACTGAAGCTTTCTTT
v_gene: TRBV19; abundance: few; j_gene: TRBJ2-1; d_gene: TRBD2; CDR3aa: CASSGGGLGNEQFF; CDR3nt: TGTGCCAGTAGTGGCGGGGGGCTTGGGAATGAGCAGTTCTTC
v_gene: TRBV18; abundance: .; j_gene: TRBJ2-7; d_gene: .; CDR3aa: CASSPLVTGDSHYEQYF; CDR3nt: TGTGCCAGCTCACCATTGGTAACGGGGGACTCCCACTACGAGCAGTACTTC
v_gene: TRBV4-1; abundance: .; j_gene: TRBJ1-5; d_gene: TRBD1; CDR3aa: CASSQVQGARGNQPQHF; CDR3nt: TGCGCCAGCAGCCAAGTTCAGGGGGCGCGTGGCAATCAGCCCCAGCATTTT
v_gene: TRBV19; abundance: .; j_gene: TRBJ2-5; d_gene: .; CDR3aa: CASSTTSWETQYF; CDR3nt: TGTGCCAGTAGTACCACTAGTTGGGAGACCCAGTACTTC
v_gene: TRBV4-3; abundance: .; j_gene: TRBJ1-4; d_gene: TRBD1; CDR3aa: CASSPVGDRFNEKLFF; CDR3nt: TGCGCCAGCAGCCCCGTCGGGGACAGATTTAATGAAAAACTGTTTTTT
v_gene: TRBV6-5; abundance: .; j_gene: TRBJ2-2; d_gene: .; CDR3aa: CASSYGQGGGELFF; CDR3nt: TGTGCCAGCAGTTACGGGCAGGGTGGCGGGGAGCTGTTTTTT
v_gene: TRBV7-3; abundance: .; j_gene: TRBJ1-5; d_gene: .; CDR3aa: CASSPTPGQPQHF; CDR3nt: TGTGCCAGCAGCCCCACCCCAGGACAGCCCCAGCATTTT
v_gene: TRBV4-1; abundance: .; j_gene: TRBJ2-3; d_gene: TRBD2; CDR3aa: CASSQGGTSVTDTQYF; CDR3nt: TGCGCCAGCAGCCAAGGTGGGACTAGCGTCACAGATACGCAGTATTTT
v_gene: TRBV4-3; abundance: .; j_gene: TRBJ2-7; d_gene: .; CDR3aa: CASSQDWGGNSYEQYF; CDR3nt: TGCGCCAGCAGCCAAGATTGGGGCGGGAACTCCTACGAGCAGTACTTC
v_gene: TRBV5-6; abundance: .; j_gene: TRBJ2-1; d_gene: TRBD2; CDR3aa: CASSLQRLAGVNEQFF; CDR3nt: TGTGCCAGCAGCTTGCAACGACTAGCGGGAGTTAATGAGCAGTTCTTC
v_gene: TRBV6-2/TRBV6-3; abundance: .; j_gene: TRBJ2-1; d_gene: TRBD2; CDR3aa: CASSRYGTSSYNEQFF; CDR3nt: TGTGCCAGCAGTCGATACGGGACTAGCAGCTACAATGAGCAGTTCTTC
v_gene: TRBV10-3; abundance: .; j_gene: TRBJ2-7; d_gene: .; CDR3aa: CAISKTDSSYEQYF; CDR3nt: TGTGCCATCAGCAAAACAGATTCCTCCTACGAGCAGTACTTC
v_gene: TRBV19; abundance: .; j_gene: TRBJ1-1; d_gene: TRBD1; CDR3aa: CACFRTGGKAFF; CDR3nt: TGTGCCTGTTTTAGGACAGGGGGCAAAGCTTTCTTT
v_gene: TRBV12-3/TRBV12-4; abundance: .; j_gene: TRBJ1-1; d_gene: .; CDR3aa: CASLYTEGTEAFF; CDR3nt: TGTGCCAGCTTGTATACTGAGGGCACTGAAGCTTTCTTT
v_gene: TRBV5-1; abundance: .; j_gene: TRBJ1-6; d_gene: .; CDR3aa: CASCLGAPWSSYNSPLHF; CDR3nt: TGCGCCAGCTGTCTGGGGGCCCCCTGGAGCTCCTATAATTCACCCCTCCACTTT
v_gene: TRBV14; abundance: .; j_gene: TRBJ1-4; d_gene: TRBD1; CDR3aa: CASSRGTGVGEKLFF; CDR3nt: TGTGCCAGCAGCCGCGGGACAGGGGTTGGGGAAAAACTGTTTTTT
v_gene: TRBV4-1; abundance: once; j_gene: TRBJ1-5; d_gene: TRBD1; CDR3aa: CASSSGQSNQPQHF; CDR3nt: TGCGCCAGCAGCTCGGGACAGAGCAATCAGCCCCAGCATTTT
v_gene: TRBV4-3; abundance: .; j_gene: TRBJ2-1; d_gene: TRBD2; CDR3aa: CASSQGLAGGPYNEQFF; CDR3nt: TGCGCCAGCAGCCAAGGCCTAGCGGGAGGGCCCTACAATGAGCAGTTCTTC
v_gene: TRBV21-1; abundance: .; j_gene: TRBJ2-7; d_gene: .; CDR3aa: CASKGRRQYF; CDR3nt: TGTGCCAGCAAAGGGAGGCGGCAGTACTTC
v_gene: TRBV9; abundance: .; j_gene: TRBJ2-1; d_gene: TRBD2; CDR3aa: CASSAGLGDYNEQFF; CDR3nt: TGTGCCAGCAGCGCGGGACTAGGGGACTACAATGAGCAGTTCTTC
v_gene: TRBV2; abundance: .; j_gene: TRBJ2-2; d_gene: .; CDR3aa: CASKGGLTNTGELFF; CDR3nt: TGTGCCTCAAAGGGTGGACTCACGAACACCGGGGAGCTGTTTTTT
v_gene: TRBV21-1; abundance: .; j_gene: TRBJ2-3; d_gene: .; CDR3aa: CASSKPGQAYF; CDR3nt: TGTGCCAGCAGCAAGCCGGGACAGGCGTATTTT